The 28 T cell receptor beta chains listed next were all sequenced from one sample in a study of Graves' ophthalmopathy and Graves' hyperthyroidism. RNA transcripts were the template, and TCR beta CDR3 regions were amplified from them. First-round RT-PCR used HTBI primers; second-round multiplex PCR followed. TCRdb fed the multiplex PCR reads into MiXCR, producing one record per CDR3 protein. The repertoire holds more than 1,000,000 distinct CDR3 sequences, with roughly 35% as singletons. The source material was peripheral blood or thyroid tissue (not recorded which). Receptor source: an adult man with Graves' hyperthyroidism.

This clonotype was seen only a few times. This rearrangement joins TRBV9 to TRBJ2-2, with D tentatively TRBD2 (7 bases). CDR3 length equals 14 residues. Trimming removed 4 bases at V and 7 bases at J, with 14 bases between. CDR1 is SGDLS and CDR2 is YYNGEE in the germline V gene. CDR3 bases: TGTGCCAGCAGCATCGGGGGGCAAGGCGGGGAGCTGTTTTTT. Translating it yields CASSIGGQGGELFF.

This clonotype was seen once. J is TRBJ1-5 and V is TRBV6-6; D might be TRBD1 (6 bases). CDR3 length equals 16 residues. V was pared by 9 bases and J by 4 bases, with 22 bases between. Germline CDR1 is MNHNY and CDR2 is SVGAGI (reference sequence). This CDR3 reads CASSPVLQGGNQPQHF. CDR3 sequence (DNA): TGTGCCAGTAGCCCAGTTCTACAGGGAGGGAATCAGCCCCAGCATTTT.

This clonotype came up many times. The J gene is TRBJ2-7, the V gene TRBV29-1; no definite D call. Germline loops: CDR1 SQVTM, CDR2 ANQGSEA. Trimming removed 4 bases from V and 4 bases from J, with 11 bases in between. CDR3 length equals 12 residues. The chain's CDR3 is CSVVVRTYEQYF. In nucleotides, the CDR3 is TGCAGCGTTGTTGTACGGACGTACGAGCAGTACTTC.

To note about this clonotype: The conserved phenylalanine or tryptophan is not found at the CDR3 terminus, so this likely reflects a read error. The limits of the CDR3 on the DNA are not certain, so only TCRdb's listed CDR3 is given. The rearrangement links TRBV10-3 to TRBJ1-3. The length of the CDR3 is 9 amino acids, counting both ends. Germline CDR1 reads ENHRY; CDR2 reads SYGVKD. CDR3 loop: CAISATSYT.

J is TRBJ1-2 and V is TRBV2; 11 bases agree with TRBD1. This CDR3 comprises 18 residues. The germline gives CDR1 SNHLY, CDR2 FYNNEI. CDR3 in DNA: TGTGCATTGGGTACGGATGAAAACCTCCGGGACAGGGGGTTTGGCTACACCTTC. Its protein is CALGTDENLRDRGFGYTF.

Worth noting for this clonotype: The junction departs from germline at one end; a sequencing error may be responsible. The CDR3: CASSRRQGAGYEQYF. The CDR3 nucleotides are TGCGCCAGCAGCCGCAGACAGGGGGCAGGGTACGAGCAGTACTTC. This rearrangement joins TRBV5-4 to TRBJ2-7; 10 bases are a match to TRBD1. Germline-derived CDR1 and CDR2 are SGHNT and YYREEE (reference sequence). The CDR3 sequence is 15 residues long. Full variable domain (missing parts from reference TRBV5-4 and TRBJ2-7): ETGVTQSPTHLIKTRGQQVTLRCSSQSGHNTVSWYQQALGQGPQFIFQYYREEENGRGNFPPRFSGLQFPNYSSELNVNALELDDSALYLCASSRRQGAGYEQYFGPGTRLTVT.

This clonotype has just a few counts. V usage is TRBV29-1 and J usage is TRBJ1-6, with 7 bases lining up with TRBD1. Trimming took 8 bases from V and 0 from J; bases not matched to a gene: 7. Germline V CDR1 and CDR2: SQVTM, ANQGSEA. The CDR3 length is 15 residues. The CDR3 is CSKDRPSSYNSPLHF. In DNA form, the CDR3 reads TGCAGCAAGGACAGGCCTAGCTCCTATAATTCACCCCTCCACTTT.

The chain joins TRBV7-9 to TRBJ1-6; no clear D gene. Trimming cost V 6 bases and J 2 bases, with 8 bases left between them. The V gene's germline CDR1 is SEHNR and CDR2 FQNEAQ (reference sequence). This CDR3 is 14 amino acids long. CDR3 in amino acids: CASSHSAYNSPLHF. The CDR3 DNA reads as TGTGCCAGCAGTCACAGCGCCTATAATTCACCCCTCCACTTT.

The chain couples TRBV29-1 to TRBJ2-3, with D perhaps matching TRBD2 (7 bases). V was cut by 4 bases and J by 4 bases, with 21 bases left in between. The CDR3 spans 16 residues. The V gene's germline CDR1 is SQVTM and CDR2 ANQGSEA. The CDR3 DNA reads TGCAGCGTTGCAAGGGGGAGGGCCCTGCACCCAGATACGCAGTATTTT. Protein product: CSVARGRALHPDTQYF.

This clonotype showed up just a few times. This chain joins TRBV10-2 and TRBJ2-7; TRBD2 matches at 14 bases. CDR3 length equals 13 residues. V gave up 4 bases and J gave up 9 bases; unmatched junction bases: 2. Germline CDR1 WSHSY, CDR2 SAAADI. The CDR3: CASSAGLAGGQYF. CDR3 coding DNA: TGCGCCAGCAGTGCCGGACTAGCGGGGGGGCAGTACTTC.

This clonotype was observed at least ten times. V usage is TRBV10-3 and J usage is TRBJ1-6; 9 bases match TRBD1. This CDR3 is built from 15 residues. V was pared by 6 bases and J by 8 bases, with 8 bases of the junction left unmatched. Germline values: CDR1 ENHRY, CDR2 SYGVKD. CDR3 nucleotide sequence: TGTGCCATCAGAACAGGGGGCTCGGGCGATTCACCCCTCCACTTT. Amino acids: CAIRTGGSGDSPLHF.

This clonotype has at least ten counts. This rearrangement joins TRBV20-1 to TRBJ1-6; D unclear. V was shortened by 0 bases and J by 4 bases, with 13 bases between the two germline ends. CDR1 and CDR2 from the germline V gene are DFQATT and SNEGSKA (reference sequence). The CDR3 is made up of 16 amino acids. The CDR3 DNA reads TGCAGTGCTAGAGATGAAACCAGAAATTATAATTCACCCCTCCACTTT. This gives the protein CSARDETRNYNSPLHF.

This clonotype was detected many times. The J gene is TRBJ1-5, the V gene TRBV20-1, with a weak D call TRBD1 (6 bases). Trimming removed 5 bases from V and 6 bases from J, with 17 bases in between. This CDR3 is 14 amino acids long. Per the germline V gene, CDR1 is DFQATT and CDR2 is SNEGSKA (reference sequence). DNA of the CDR3: TGCAGTGCTTCGTCAGGCAGGGGAGGTCAGCCCCAGCATTTT. Protein product: CSASSGRGGQPQHF.

The chain combines TRBV9 with TRBJ1-5; a weak D match, TRBD1 (5 bases). The CDR3 consists of 18 residues. Germline CDR1 reads SGDLS; CDR2 reads YYNGEE. V lost 0 bases, J lost 1 base, and 17 bases lay in between. The CDR3 here is CASSVGLGDPGSNQPQHF. CDR3 in DNA: TGTGCCAGCAGCGTAGGTCTCGGGGACCCCGGCAGCAATCAGCCCCAGCATTTT.

This clonotype was seen at least ten times. This chain links TRBV10-2 with TRBJ1-1; 11 bases line up with TRBD1. V trimming: 6 bases; J trimming: 1 base; junction bases outside the gene matches: 7. This CDR3 contains 16 residues. In germline, CDR1 is WSHSY, CDR2 SAAADI. CDR3 bases: TGCGCCAGCAGGGAAGGACAGGGGGCGCGGAACACTGAAGCTTTCTTT. Its translation is CASREGQGARNTEAFF.

This clonotype was seen at least ten times. CDR3 protein: CSARVAGTADWEQYF. CDR3 nucleotide sequence: TGCAGTGCTAGAGTTGCCGGGACAGCTGACTGGGAGCAGTACTTC. The rearrangement links TRBV20-1 to TRBJ2-7; 7 nucleotides line up with TRBD1. Germline CDR1 is DFQATT and CDR2 is SNEGSKA (reference sequence). The CDR3 spans 15 residues. Trimming cost V 1 base and J 7 bases; bases outside gene matches: 13.

This clonotype has a single count. The V call is TRBV20-1, the J call TRBJ1-1; a weak D match, TRBD1 (5 bases). Trimming shortened V by 7 bases and J by 3 bases, and 9 bases separated the two germline ends. The CDR3 totals 11 residues. The germline V gene encodes CDR1 DFQATT and CDR2 SNEGSKA (reference sequence). This chain's CDR3 is CSEAGYTEAFF. CDR3 sequence (DNA): TGCAGTGAAGCAGGGTACACTGAAGCTTTCTTT.

The V call is TRBV4-1, the J call TRBJ1-2; 7 nucleotides agree with TRBD1. This CDR3 comprises 14 residues. V trimming: 0 bases; J trimming: 4 bases; junction bases outside the gene matches: 2. Germline-derived CDR1 and CDR2 are MGHRA and YSYEKL. As DNA, the CDR3 is TGCGCCAGCAGCCAAGATGCAGGGGGCTATGGCTACACCTTC. Amino acid sequence: CASSQDAGGYGYTF.

This chain connects TRBV3-1 to TRBJ2-5; 8 bases align to TRBD1. This CDR3 region has 14 residues. The germline gives CDR1 LGHDT, CDR2 YNNKEL (reference sequence). V gave up 6 bases and J gave up 5 bases; unmatched junction bases: 8. CDR3 sequence reads: CASSRQGYVETQYF. DNA for the CDR3: TGTGCCAGCAGTCGACAGGGGTACGTCGAGACCCAGTACTTC.

This clonotype was seen at least ten times. The chain has TRBV25-1 and TRBJ2-5; the D gene is possibly TRBD1 (5 bases). V dropped 1 base and J dropped 3 bases, with 12 bases sitting between them. CDR3 length: 15 amino acids. Germline CDR1 and CDR2: MGHDK and SYGVNS. In nucleotides, the CDR3 is TGTGCCAGCAGTGAATGGGGCGATAGGAAAGAGACCCAGTACTTC. Translated, it gives CASSEWGDRKETQYF.

The genes are TRBV12-3 or TRBV12-4 and TRBJ1-4; D not resolved. The CDR3 contains 13 residues. Deletions cut 3 bases from V and 8 bases from J, with 10 bases between. In DNA form, the CDR3 reads TGTGCCAGCAGTTTCCGGGCAAGCGAAAAACTGTTTTTT. Translating gives CASSFRASEKLFF.

This chain joins TRBV7-2 and TRBJ2-5, with 7 nucleotides matching TRBD2. This CDR3 comprises 14 residues. Germline lookup yields CDR1 SGHTA and CDR2 FQGNSA. With 4 bases clipped from V and 5 bases from J, the junction kept 7 bases outside the gene matches. DNA of the CDR3: TGTGCCAGCAGCTCTATCGGGGGGACGGAGACCCAGTACTTC. Translated: CASSSIGGTETQYF.

This clonotype was observed many times. V is TRBV5-1 and J is TRBJ2-7; 7 nucleotides align to TRBD2. This CDR3 is built from 13 residues. The junction had 4 bases not matched to a gene; V was cut back by 1 base and J by 6 bases. Germline V CDR1 and CDR2: SGHRS, YFSETQ. This chain's CDR3 is CASSLRSGGEQYF. CDR3 in DNA: TGCGCCAGCAGCTTGAGGTCGGGAGGCGAGCAGTACTTC.

A remark on this clonotype: A much larger clone differs from this one at a single base, so this may be a read error. The gene calls are TRBV24-1 and TRBJ1-1; perhaps TRBD1 as D (5 bases). The CDR3 extends over 14 amino acids. The germline V gene encodes CDR1 KGHDR and CDR2 SFDVKD. The CDR3 DNA sequence: TGTGCCACCAGTGTCATGGATCCGGGGACTGGAGCTTTCTTT. This sequence encodes CATSVMDPGTGAFF.

The gene calls are TRBV12-3 or TRBV12-4 and TRBJ1-2, with a possible D match to TRBD1 (6 bases). The CDR3 extends over 14 amino acids. Trimming took 7 bases from V and 3 from J, leaving 15 bases between them. The DNA of the CDR3 is TGTGCCAGCACCCACAAGGGGGAAGACTATGGCTACACCTTC. Translation: CASTHKGEDYGYTF.

This clonotype was recorded once. The CDR3 reads CASSTLRGGGRDEKLFF. The CDR3 DNA reads TGTGCCAGTAGTACCCTGAGAGGAGGGGGAAGGGATGAAAAACTGTTTTTT. This rearrangement joins TRBV19 to TRBJ1-4, with D possibly TRBD1 on 6 matching bases. Trimming left V 4 bases short and J 6 bases short, with 21 bases between. The CDR3 has 17 residues. The V gene's germline CDR1 is LNHDA and CDR2 SQIVND (reference sequence).

This clonotype has just a few counts. This rearrangement joins TRBV12-3 or TRBV12-4 to TRBJ2-2; D may be TRBD1 (6 bases). Trimming shortened V by 5 bases and J by 3 bases, and 19 bases separated the two germline ends. The CDR3 spans 17 residues. CDR3 region: CASSPPGQGPDTGELFF. For the CDR3, the DNA is TGTGCCAGCAGTCCCCCGGGCCAGGGGCCCGACACCGGGGAGCTGTTTTTT.

This clonotype was detected only once. The gene calls are TRBV7-9 and TRBJ2-5, with 8 bases that match TRBD2. Germline CDR1 SEHNR, CDR2 FQNEAQ (reference sequence). Losses at the gene ends were 5 bases for V and 13 bases for J; bases not matched to a gene: 15. The CDR3 has 14 residues. The CDR3: CASSQTGNAGGRYF. In nucleotides, the CDR3 is TGTGCCAGCAGCCAAACCGGTAACGCGGGAGGTCGGTACTTC. Based on the CDR3 plus reference TRBV7-9 and TRBJ2-5, the full variable domain is DTGVSQNPRHKITKRGQNVTFRCDPISEHNRLYWYRQTLGQGPEFLTYFQNEAQLEKSRLLSDRFSAERPKGSFSTLEIQRTEQGDSAMYLCASSQTGNAGGRYFGPGTRLLVL.